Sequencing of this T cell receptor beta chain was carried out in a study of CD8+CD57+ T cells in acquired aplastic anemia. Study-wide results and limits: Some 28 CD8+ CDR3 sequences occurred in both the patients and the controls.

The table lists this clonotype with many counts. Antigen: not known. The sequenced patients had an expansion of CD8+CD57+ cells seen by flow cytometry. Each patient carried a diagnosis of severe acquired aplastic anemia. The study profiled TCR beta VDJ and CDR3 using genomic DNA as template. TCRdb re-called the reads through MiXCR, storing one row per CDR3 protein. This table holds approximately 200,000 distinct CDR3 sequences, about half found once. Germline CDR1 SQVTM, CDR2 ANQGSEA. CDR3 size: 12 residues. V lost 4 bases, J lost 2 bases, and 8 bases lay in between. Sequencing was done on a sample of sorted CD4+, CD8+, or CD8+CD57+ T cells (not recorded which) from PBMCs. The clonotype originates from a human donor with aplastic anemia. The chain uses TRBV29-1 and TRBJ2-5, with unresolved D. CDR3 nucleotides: TGCAGCGTTGGTGCGGTACAAGAGACCCAGTACTTC. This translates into CSVGAVQETQYF.